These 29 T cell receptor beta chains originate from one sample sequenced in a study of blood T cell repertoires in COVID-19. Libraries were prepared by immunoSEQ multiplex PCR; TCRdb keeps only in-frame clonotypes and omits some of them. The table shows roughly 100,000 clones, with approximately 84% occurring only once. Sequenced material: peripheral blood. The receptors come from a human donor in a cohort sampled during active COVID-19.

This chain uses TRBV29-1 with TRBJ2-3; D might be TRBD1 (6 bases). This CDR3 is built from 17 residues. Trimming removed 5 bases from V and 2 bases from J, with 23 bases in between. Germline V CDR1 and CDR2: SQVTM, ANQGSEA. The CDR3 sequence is CSVLGPRGRGVTDTQYF. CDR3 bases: TGCAGCGTTCTGGGCCCCCGGGGCAGGGGTGTCACAGATACGCAGTATTTT.

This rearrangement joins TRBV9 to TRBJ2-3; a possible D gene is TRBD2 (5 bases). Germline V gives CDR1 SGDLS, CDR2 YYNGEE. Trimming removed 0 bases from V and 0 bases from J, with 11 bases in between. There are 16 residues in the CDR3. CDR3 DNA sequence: TGTGCCAGCAGCGTAGGTATAAGGGAGAGCACAGATACGCAGTATTTT. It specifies CASSVGIRESTDTQYF.

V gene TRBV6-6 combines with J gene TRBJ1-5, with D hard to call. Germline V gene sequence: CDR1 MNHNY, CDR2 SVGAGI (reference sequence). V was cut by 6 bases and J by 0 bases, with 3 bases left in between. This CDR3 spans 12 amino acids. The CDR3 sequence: CASSNSNQPQHF. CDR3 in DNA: TGTGCCAGCAGCAATAGCAATCAGCCCCAGCATTTT.

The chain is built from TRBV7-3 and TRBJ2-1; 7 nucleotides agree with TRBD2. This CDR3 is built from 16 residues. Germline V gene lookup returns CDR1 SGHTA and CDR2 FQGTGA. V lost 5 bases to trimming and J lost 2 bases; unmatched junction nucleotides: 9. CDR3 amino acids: CASSPMWGGAYNEQFF. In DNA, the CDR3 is TGTGCCAGCAGCCCAATGTGGGGGGGTGCCTACAATGAGCAGTTCTTC.

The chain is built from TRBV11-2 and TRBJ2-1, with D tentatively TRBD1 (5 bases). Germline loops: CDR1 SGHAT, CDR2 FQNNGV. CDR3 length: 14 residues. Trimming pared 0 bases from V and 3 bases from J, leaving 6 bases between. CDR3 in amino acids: CASSLEDSYNEQFF. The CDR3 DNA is TGTGCCAGCAGCTTAGAAGACAGCTACAATGAGCAGTTCTTC. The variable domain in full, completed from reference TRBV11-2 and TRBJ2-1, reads EAGVAQSPRYKIIEKRQSVAFWCNPISGHATLYWYQQILGQGPKLLIQFQNNGVVDDSQLPKDRFSAERLKGVDSTLKIQPAKLEDSAVYLCASSLEDSYNEQFFGPGTRLTVL.

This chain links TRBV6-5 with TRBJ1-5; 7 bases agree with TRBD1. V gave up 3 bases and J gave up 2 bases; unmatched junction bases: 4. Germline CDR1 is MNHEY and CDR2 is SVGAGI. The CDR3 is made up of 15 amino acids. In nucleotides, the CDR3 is TGTGCCAGCAGTTATGACAGGGACGGCAATCAGCCCCAGCATTTT. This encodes CASSYDRDGNQPQHF.

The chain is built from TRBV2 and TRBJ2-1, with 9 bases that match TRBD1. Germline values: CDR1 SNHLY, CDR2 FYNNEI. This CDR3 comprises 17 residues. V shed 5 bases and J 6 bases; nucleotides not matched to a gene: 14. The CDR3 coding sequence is TGTGCCAGCAGTCCCCTAGGGGGACAGGGATGGGTCAATGAGCAGTTCTTC. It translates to CASSPLGGQGWVNEQFF.

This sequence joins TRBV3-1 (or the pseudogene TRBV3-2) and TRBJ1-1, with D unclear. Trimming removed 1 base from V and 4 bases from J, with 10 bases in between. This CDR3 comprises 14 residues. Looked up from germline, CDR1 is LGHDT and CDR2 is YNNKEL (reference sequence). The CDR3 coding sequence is TGTGCCAGCAGCCAAGCTATGGCGGGCACTGAAGCTTTCTTT. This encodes CASSQAMAGTEAFF.

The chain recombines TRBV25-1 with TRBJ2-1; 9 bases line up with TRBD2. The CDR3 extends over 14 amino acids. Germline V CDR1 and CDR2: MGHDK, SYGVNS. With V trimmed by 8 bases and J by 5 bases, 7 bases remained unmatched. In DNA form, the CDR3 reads TGTGCCAGCCCCCCCGGACTAGCGCACAATGAGCAGTTCTTC. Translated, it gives CASPPGLAHNEQFF.

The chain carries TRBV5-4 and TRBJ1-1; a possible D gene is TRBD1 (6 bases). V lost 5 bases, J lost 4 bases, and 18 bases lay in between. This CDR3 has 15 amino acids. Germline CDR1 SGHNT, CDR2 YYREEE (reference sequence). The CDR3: CASSGVGGIVTEAFF. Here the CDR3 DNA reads TGTGCCAGCAGTGGAGTAGGGGGTATTGTCACTGAAGCTTTCTTT.

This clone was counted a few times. The CDR3, as DNA: TGTGCCAGCAGTTTTGGGGCTTACTATGGCTACACCTTC. This encodes CASSFGAYYGYTF. V is TRBV28 and J is TRBJ1-2, with a possible D match to TRBD1 (5 bases). Trimming removed 3 bases at V and 3 bases at J, with 8 bases between. The CDR3 is made up of 13 amino acids. Germline-derived CDR1 and CDR2 are MDHEN and SYDVKM.

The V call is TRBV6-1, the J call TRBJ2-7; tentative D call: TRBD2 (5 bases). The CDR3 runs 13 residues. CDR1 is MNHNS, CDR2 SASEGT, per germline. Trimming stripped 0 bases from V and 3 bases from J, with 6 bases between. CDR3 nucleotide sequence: TGTGCCAGCAGTGAAGCTGGGAGCTACGAGCAGTACTTC. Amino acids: CASSEAGSYEQYF.

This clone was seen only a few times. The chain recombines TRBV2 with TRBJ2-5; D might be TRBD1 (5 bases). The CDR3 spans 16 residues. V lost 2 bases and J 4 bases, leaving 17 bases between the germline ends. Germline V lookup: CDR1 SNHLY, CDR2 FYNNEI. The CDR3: CASSELARAPGETQYF. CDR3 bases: TGTGCCAGCAGTGAATTAGCCAGGGCCCCGGGAGAGACCCAGTACTTC.

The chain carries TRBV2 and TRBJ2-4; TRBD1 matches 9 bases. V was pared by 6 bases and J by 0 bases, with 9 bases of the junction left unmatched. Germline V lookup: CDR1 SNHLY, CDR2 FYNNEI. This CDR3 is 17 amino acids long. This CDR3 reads CASSDTGGFLAKNIQYF. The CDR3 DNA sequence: TGTGCCAGCAGCGATACAGGGGGCTTCCTAGCCAAAAACATTCAGTACTTC.

As DNA, the CDR3 is TGTGCCAGCAGTTATAGCTTCGGGGATCAGCCCCAGCATTTT. Translated: CASSYSFGDQPQHF. The V call is TRBV6-5, the J call TRBJ1-5; D unclear. The V and J ends lost 3 bases and 5 bases respectively, with 11 bases between them. The germline gives CDR1 MNHEY, CDR2 SVGAGI. The CDR3 is made up of 14 amino acids.

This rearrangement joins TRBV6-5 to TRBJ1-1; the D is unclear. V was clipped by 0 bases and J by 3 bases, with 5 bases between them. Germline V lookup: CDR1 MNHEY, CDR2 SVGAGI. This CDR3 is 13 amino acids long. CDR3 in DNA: TGTGCCAGCAGTTACTCGAGTGACACTGAAGCTTTCTTT. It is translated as CASSYSSDTEAFF.

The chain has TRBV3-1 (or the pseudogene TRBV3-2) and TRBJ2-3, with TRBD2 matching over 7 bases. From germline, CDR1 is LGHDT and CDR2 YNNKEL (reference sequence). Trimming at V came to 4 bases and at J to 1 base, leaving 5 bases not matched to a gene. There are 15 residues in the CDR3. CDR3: CASSRLAGGTDTQYF. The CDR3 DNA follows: TGTGCCAGCAGCCGGTTGGCGGGGGGCACAGATACGCAGTATTTT.

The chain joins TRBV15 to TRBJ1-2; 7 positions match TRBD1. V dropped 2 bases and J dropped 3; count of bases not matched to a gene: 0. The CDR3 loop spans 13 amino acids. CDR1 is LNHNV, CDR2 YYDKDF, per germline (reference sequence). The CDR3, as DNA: TGTGCCACCAGCAGACAGGGGGACTATGGCTACACCTTC. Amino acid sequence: CATSRQGDYGYTF.

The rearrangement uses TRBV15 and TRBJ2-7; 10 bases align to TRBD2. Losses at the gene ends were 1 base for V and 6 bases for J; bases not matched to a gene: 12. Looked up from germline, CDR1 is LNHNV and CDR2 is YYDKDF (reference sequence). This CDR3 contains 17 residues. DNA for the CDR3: TGTGCCACCAGCAGAGGTGGAAAGCTAGCGGGAGAGTCCGAGCAGTACTTC. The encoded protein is CATSRGGKLAGESEQYF. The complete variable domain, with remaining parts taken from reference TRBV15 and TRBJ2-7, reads DAMVIQNPRYQVTQFGKPVTLSCSQTLNHNVMYWYQQKSSQAPKLLFHYYDKDFNNEADTPDNFQSRRPNTSFCFLDIRSPGLGDTAMYLCATSRGGKLAGESEQYFGPGTRLTVT.

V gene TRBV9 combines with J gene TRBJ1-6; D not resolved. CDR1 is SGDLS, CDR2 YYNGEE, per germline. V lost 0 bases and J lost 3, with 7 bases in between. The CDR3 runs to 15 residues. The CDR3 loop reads CASSVDPDYNSPLHF. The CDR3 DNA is TGTGCCAGCAGCGTAGATCCAGACTATAATTCACCCCTCCACTTT.

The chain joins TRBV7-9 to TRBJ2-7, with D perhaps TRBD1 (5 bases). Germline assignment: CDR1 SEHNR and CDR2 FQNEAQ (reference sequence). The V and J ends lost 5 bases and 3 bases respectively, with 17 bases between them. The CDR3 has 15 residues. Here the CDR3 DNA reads TGTGCCAGCAGCCCAAGACAGTTTAGGGGCTACGAGCAGTACTTC. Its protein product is CASSPRQFRGYEQYF.

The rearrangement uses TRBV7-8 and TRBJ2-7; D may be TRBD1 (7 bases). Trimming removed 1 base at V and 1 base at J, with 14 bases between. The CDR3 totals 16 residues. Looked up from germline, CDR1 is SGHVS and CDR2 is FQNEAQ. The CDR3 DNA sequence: TGTGCCAGCAGCTTAGAGGGCGGGACAGTTTCCTACGAGCAGTACTTC. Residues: CASSLEGGTVSYEQYF.

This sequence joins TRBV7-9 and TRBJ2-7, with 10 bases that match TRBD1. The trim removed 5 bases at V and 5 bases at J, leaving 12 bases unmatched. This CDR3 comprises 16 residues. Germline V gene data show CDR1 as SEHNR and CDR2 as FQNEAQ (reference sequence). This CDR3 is CASSPQSPGTGDEQYF. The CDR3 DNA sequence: TGTGCCAGCAGCCCGCAAAGTCCCGGGACAGGGGACGAGCAGTACTTC.

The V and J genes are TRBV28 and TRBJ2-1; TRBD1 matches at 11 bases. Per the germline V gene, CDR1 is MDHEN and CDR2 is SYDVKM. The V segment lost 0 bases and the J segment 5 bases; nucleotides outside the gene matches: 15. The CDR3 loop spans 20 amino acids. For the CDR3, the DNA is TGTGCCAGCAGTTTATGGAGAGGACAGGGGGCCCCCCTGCCGAACAATGAGCAGTTCTTC. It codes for CASSLWRGQGAPLPNNEQFF. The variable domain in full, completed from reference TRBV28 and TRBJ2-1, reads DVKVTQSSRYLVKRTGEKVFLECVQDMDHENMFWYRQDPGLGLRLIYFSYDVKMKEKGDIPEGYSVSREKKERFSLILESASTNQTSMYLCASSLWRGQGAPLPNNEQFFGPGTRLTVL.

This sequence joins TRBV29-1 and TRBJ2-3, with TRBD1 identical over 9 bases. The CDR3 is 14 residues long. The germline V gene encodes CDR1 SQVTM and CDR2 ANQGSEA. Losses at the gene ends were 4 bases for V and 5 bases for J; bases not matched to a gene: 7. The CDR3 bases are TGCAGCGTTGCGTTACAGGGGGCAAGAGATACGCAGTATTTT. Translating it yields CSVALQGARDTQYF.

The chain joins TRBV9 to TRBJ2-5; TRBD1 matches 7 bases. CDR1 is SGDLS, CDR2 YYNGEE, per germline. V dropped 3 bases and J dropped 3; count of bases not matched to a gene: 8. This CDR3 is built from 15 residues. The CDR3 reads CASSATGTDKETQYF. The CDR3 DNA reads TGTGCCAGCAGCGCGACAGGGACAGACAAAGAGACCCAGTACTTC.

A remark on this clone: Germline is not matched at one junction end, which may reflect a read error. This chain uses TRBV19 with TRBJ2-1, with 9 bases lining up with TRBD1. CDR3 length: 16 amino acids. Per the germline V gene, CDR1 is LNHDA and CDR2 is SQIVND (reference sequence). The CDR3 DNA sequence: TGTGCCAGTAGTGTAGACAGGGGGAATCCTTACAATGAGCAGTTCTTC. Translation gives CASSVDRGNPYNEQFF.

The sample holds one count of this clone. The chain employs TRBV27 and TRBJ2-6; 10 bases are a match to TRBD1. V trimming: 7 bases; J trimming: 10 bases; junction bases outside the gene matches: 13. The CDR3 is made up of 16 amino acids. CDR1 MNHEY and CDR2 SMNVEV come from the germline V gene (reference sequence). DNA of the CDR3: TGTGCCAGCACTCAACCGGGACAGGGGTTTGGTAACGTCCTGACTTTC. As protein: CASTQPGQGFGNVLTF. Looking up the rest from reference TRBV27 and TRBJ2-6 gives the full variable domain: EAQVTQNPRYLITVTGKKLTVTCSQNMNHEYMSWYRQDPGLGLRQIYYSMNVEVTDKGDVPEGYKVSRKEKRNFPLILESPSPNQTSLYFCASTQPGQGFGNVLTFGAGSRLTVL.

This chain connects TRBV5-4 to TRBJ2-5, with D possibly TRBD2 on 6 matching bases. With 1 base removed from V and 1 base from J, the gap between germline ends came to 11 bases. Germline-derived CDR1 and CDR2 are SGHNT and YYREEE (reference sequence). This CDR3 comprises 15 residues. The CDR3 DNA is TGTGCCAGCAGCTTGTATCCGGGAGCCCAAGAGACCCAGTACTTC. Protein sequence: CASSLYPGAQETQYF.